A selection of T cell receptor beta chains follows, all from one sample in a study of cytomegalovirus exposure and HLA in healthy donors. Repertoires were generated with immunoSEQ multiplex PCR, while TCRdb's copy carries only in-frame clones and drops some. Its table records about 140,000 clones. Sequenced material: PBMCs. The source is a woman under 30 in good health and CMV-seronegative. Both conserved end residues are part of each CDR3. Each record gives: D gene, J gene, clone size, V gene, CDR3 protein, CDR3 DNA. A D gene is named only where the DNA matches it firmly. Size is stated for part of the rows, as once, few or many counts, or as a class when the clone is expanded.

D: TRBD1
J: TRBJ2-5
size: -
V: TRBV11-2
CDR3: CASRLTRQGARETQYF
DNA: TGTGCCAGCAGGCTGACCCGACAGGGCGCACGAGAGACCCAGTACTTC

D: -
J: TRBJ1-2
size: -
V: TRBV5-4
CDR3: CASSLSRGGNYGYTF
DNA: TGTGCCAGCAGCTTGTCCCGGGGGGGTAACTATGGCTACACCTTC

D: -
J: TRBJ2-3
size: -
V: TRBV27
CDR3: CASRGNGVTDTQYF
DNA: TGTGCCAGCAGGGGTAACGGGGTAACAGATACGCAGTATTTT

D: -
J: TRBJ2-5
size: -
V: TRBV4-2
CDR3: CASSLPGQQETQYF
DNA: TGTGCCAGCAGCCTTCCTGGACAGCAAGAGACCCAGTACTTC

D: -
J: TRBJ1-2
size: -
V: TRBV6-5
CDR3: CASSYSPSLGYTF
DNA: TGTGCCAGCAGTTACAGCCCCTCTCTAGGCTACACCTTC

D: TRBD1
J: TRBJ1-6
size: -
V: TRBV4-2
CDR3: CASSQGQGDNSPLHF
DNA: TGTGCCAGCAGCCAAGGACAGGGCGATAATTCACCCCTCCACTTT

D: TRBD1
J: TRBJ2-7
size: -
V: TRBV29-1
CDR3: CSVRDRVSYEQYF
DNA: TGCAGCGTCCGGGACAGGGTGTCCTACGAGCAGTACTTC

D: -
J: TRBJ1-2
size: -
V: TRBV7-2
CDR3: CASSLSLGGLKGYTF
DNA: TGTGCCAGCAGCTTAAGTCTGGGGGGTTTAAAAGGCTACACCTTC

D: TRBD2
J: TRBJ2-3
size: -
V: TRBV9
CDR3: CASSLSEAGDIDTQYF
DNA: TGTGCCAGCAGCTTGAGCGAAGCGGGAGATATAGATACGCAGTATTTT

D: TRBD1
J: TRBJ2-2
size: -
V: TRBV5-1
CDR3: CASRFGQGAHGELFF
DNA: TGCGCCAGCAGATTCGGACAGGGGGCCCACGGGGAGCTGTTTTTT

D: TRBD1
J: TRBJ2-5
size: -
V: TRBV27
CDR3: CASRSILLQGEETQYF
DNA: TGTGCCAGCAGATCAATCCTCTTACAGGGGGAAGAGACCCAGTACTTC

D: TRBD2
J: TRBJ2-1
size: -
V: TRBV5-1
CDR3: CASRLTSGTYNEQFF
DNA: TGCGCCAGCAGACTCACTAGCGGGACCTACAATGAGCAGTTCTTC

D: TRBD2
J: TRBJ2-1
size: -
V: TRBV5-4
CDR3: CASSLGTSGRAGQFF
DNA: TGTGCCAGCAGCCTGGGGACTAGCGGGAGGGCCGGGCAGTTCTTC

D: TRBD1
J: TRBJ2-7
size: -
V: TRBV6-1
CDR3: CASSDRTGESYEQYF
DNA: TGTGCCAGCAGTGATAGGACAGGGGAGTCCTACGAGCAGTACTTC

D: TRBD2
J: TRBJ2-3
size: -
V: TRBV6-1
CDR3: CASRVGRADTQYF
DNA: TGTGCCAGCAGGGTCGGGAGGGCCGATACGCAGTATTTT

D: -
J: TRBJ1-1
size: -
V: TRBV19
CDR3: CASSMSSRTEAFF
DNA: TGTGCCAGTAGTATGAGTTCTAGGACTGAAGCTTTCTTT

D: -
J: TRBJ2-1
size: -
V: TRBV7-2
CDR3: CASSLALEFYEQFF
DNA: TGTGCCAGCAGCTTAGCGCTAGAATTCTATGAGCAGTTCTTC

D: -
J: TRBJ2-1
size: -
V: TRBV5-1
CDR3: CASSLSGGVTYNEQFF
DNA: TGCGCCAGCAGCTTGAGTGGCGGGGTTACCTACAATGAGCAGTTCTTC

D: -
J: TRBJ1-1
size: -
V: TRBV5-4
CDR3: CASSFLNTEAFF
DNA: TGTGCCAGCAGCTTCTTGAACACTGAAGCTTTCTTT

D: -
J: TRBJ2-5
size: -
V: TRBV5-4
CDR3: CASSLEMTGQETQYF
DNA: TGTGCCAGCAGCTTGGAGATGACAGGTCAAGAGACCCAGTACTTC

D: -
J: TRBJ2-1
size: -
V: TRBV28
CDR3: CASSSPATNEQFF
DNA: TGTGCCAGCAGTTCTCCCGCTACCAATGAGCAGTTCTTC

D: -
J: TRBJ1-1
size: -
V: TRBV7-3
CDR3: CASSLNHGTEAFF
DNA: TGTGCCAGCAGCTTAAATCACGGGACTGAAGCTTTCTTT

D: TRBD1
J: TRBJ2-4
size: -
V: TRBV5-1
CDR3: CASSSGQGGDIQYF
DNA: TGCGCCAGCAGCTCAGGACAGGGGGGGGACATTCAGTACTTC

D: -
J: TRBJ2-3
size: -
V: TRBV9
CDR3: CASSQLADTQYF
DNA: TGTGCCAGCAGCCAACTAGCAGATACGCAGTATTTT

D: TRBD1
J: TRBJ2-7
size: -
V: TRBV5-1
CDR3: CASSLGDSLYEQYF
DNA: TGCGCCAGCAGCTTGGGGGACAGCCTCTACGAGCAGTACTTC

D: TRBD2
J: TRBJ2-1
size: -
V: TRBV15
CDR3: CATSRDGSGLPSDEQFF
DNA: TGTGCCACCAGCAGAGATGGTTCGGGACTACCATCGGATGAGCAGTTCTTC

D: -
J: TRBJ2-2
size: -
V: TRBV6-5
CDR3: CASMRGINTGELFF
DNA: TGTGCCAGCATGAGGGGGATTAACACCGGGGAGCTGTTTTTT

D: TRBD2
J: TRBJ2-3
size: -
V: TRBV19
CDR3: CASAVREGTVDTQYF
DNA: TGTGCCAGCGCCGTGCGGGAGGGAACCGTAGATACGCAGTATTTT

D: TRBD1
J: TRBJ1-5
size: -
V: TRBV6-1
CDR3: CASRDRDRLNQPQHF
DNA: TGTGCCAGCAGAGATCGGGACAGGTTAAATCAGCCCCAGCATTTT

D: TRBD1
J: TRBJ1-1
size: -
V: TRBV7-3
CDR3: CASSLGTGDMNTEAFF
DNA: TGTGCCAGCAGCTTAGGGACAGGGGATATGAACACTGAAGCTTTCTTT

D: -
J: TRBJ2-2
size: -
V: TRBV7-9
CDR3: CASSEDGELFF
DNA: TGTGCCAGCAGTGAGGACGGGGAGCTGTTTTTT

D: -
J: TRBJ1-5
size: -
V: TRBV7-7
CDR3: CASSWNRYSNQPQHF
DNA: TGTGCCAGCAGCTGGAACAGGTATAGCAATCAGCCCCAGCATTTT

D: -
J: TRBJ1-1
size: -
V: TRBV6-5
CDR3: CASSYRAGEAFF
DNA: TGTGCCAGCAGTTACCGGGCAGGGGAAGCTTTCTTT

D: TRBD1
J: TRBJ2-7
size: -
V: TRBV4-2
CDR3: CASSQDRGRSYEQYF
DNA: TGTGCCAGCAGCCAAGACAGGGGGCGTAGCTACGAGCAGTACTTC

D: -
J: TRBJ2-1
size: -
V: TRBV25-1
CDR3: CASSFRESYVDEQFF
DNA: TGTGCCAGCAGTTTCCGGGAGTCTTATGTTGATGAGCAGTTCTTC

D: TRBD1
J: TRBJ1-2
size: -
V: TRBV4-2
CDR3: CASSQVALQGHGYTF
DNA: TGTGCCAGCAGCCAAGTTGCGCTACAGGGGCACGGCTACACCTTC

D: TRBD1
J: TRBJ1-1
size: -
V: TRBV11-2
CDR3: CASSHGQGAGTEAFF
DNA: TGTGCCAGCAGCCACGGACAGGGGGCTGGTACTGAAGCTTTCTTT

D: TRBD1
J: TRBJ2-1
size: -
V: TRBV5-1
CDR3: CASSYGQGARDEQFF
DNA: TGCGCCAGCAGCTATGGACAGGGGGCCAGAGATGAGCAGTTCTTC

D: TRBD1
J: TRBJ1-2
size: -
V: TRBV5-1
CDR3: CASSLALGTGDGYTF
DNA: TGCGCCAGCAGCTTGGCTTTAGGGACAGGGGATGGCTACACCTTC

D: -
J: TRBJ1-5
size: -
V: TRBV7-2
CDR3: CASSTDSSNQPQHF
DNA: TGTGCCAGCAGTACAGATTCTAGCAATCAGCCCCAGCATTTT

D: -
J: TRBJ2-5
size: -
V: TRBV25-1
CDR3: CASSSQEETQYF
DNA: TGTGCCAGCAGTTCGCAGGAAGAGACCCAGTACTTC

D: TRBD1
J: TRBJ2-1
size: -
V: TRBV6-5
CDR3: CASSYSRGLLDNEQFF
DNA: TGTGCCAGCAGTTACTCCAGGGGGCTATTAGACAATGAGCAGTTCTTC

D: TRBD2
J: TRBJ2-1
size: -
V: TRBV19
CDR3: CAGQTTGGEQFF
DNA: TGTGCCGGTCAAACAACGGGAGGTGAGCAGTTCTTC

D: TRBD2
J: TRBJ2-7
size: -
V: TRBV6-6
CDR3: CASSDWTSGAYEQYF
DNA: TGTGCCAGCAGTGACTGGACTAGCGGGGCCTACGAGCAGTACTTC

D: TRBD2
J: TRBJ2-1
size: -
V: TRBV7-6
CDR3: CASSPRTSYNEQFF
DNA: TGTGCCAGCAGCCCAAGGACTAGTTACAATGAGCAGTTCTTC

D: -
J: TRBJ2-3
size: medium-sized
V: TRBV6-4
CDR3: CASSDSPGGTDTQYF
DNA: TGTGCCAGCAGTGACTCTCCCGGGGGAACAGATACGCAGTATTTT